This T cell receptor (beta chain) was documented in a study of graft-versus-host responses after intestinal transplantation. Repertoires were generated with immunoSEQ multiplex PCR, while TCRdb's copy carries only in-frame clones and drops some. This table holds roughly 50,000 clones, more than 80% found once. CDR1 and CDR2 (germline): SNHLY, FYNNEI. J gave up 7 bases and V 6 bases, and 6 bases lay outside the gene matches. The CDR3 consists of 13 residues. The chain combines TRBV2 with TRBJ1-5; TRBD1 matches 7 bases. The sequenced sample was PBMCs, obtained roughly 680 days after intestinal transplant. The receptor was derived from a human patient who received an intestinal transplant, so some T cells may come from the graft donor. CDR3: CASREDRMQPQHF. CDR3 DNA sequence: TGTGCCAGCAGGGAGGACAGGATGCAGCCCCAGCATTTT.